The text below deals with one TCR beta chain. This clonotype was recorded many times. The specificity of this receptor is unknown. No base quality information exists; no much larger clone differs at one position. The sample originates from a study of T cells in Graves' hyperthyroidism and ophthalmopathy (dated 2019 in TCRdb). In the study overall: Peripheral blood was sampled at the time of initial diagnosis, prior to any treatment. A discovery cohort of about a hundred patients, approximately 45 with Graves' ophthalmopathy and more than 55 with stable Graves' hyperthyroidism, was used to find distinguishing TCR V-J signatures. Prospective prediction of ophthalmopathy was tested in an independent validation cohort consisting of some 20 hyperthyroidism patients and some 16 patients who later progressed to ophthalmopathy. The 100 or so discovery patients were randomly split 7:3 into training and test sets. Thyroid tissue and blood T-cell repertoires from six or seven Graves' hyperthyroidism patients were also compared in the study. After blood sampling, hyperthyroidism patients were treated with methimazole at a starting dose of 30 mg daily, and ophthalmopathy patients were treated with high-dose intravenous methylprednisolone. According to the paper, TCR Vbeta CDR3 sequencing was carried out on some 140 peripheral blood samples, which came from around 43 ophthalmopathy, 75 to 80 hyperthyroidism and 17 progressor patients. Results and caveats for the whole study, not just this receptor: No statistical method was used to fix the sample size in advance, and group allocation was not hidden from the investigators. Ophthalmopathy was separated from stable hyperthyroidism by a 13 V-J signature model, with approximately 86% sensitivity and approximately 81% specificity obtained in cross-validation and 80%/75% obtained in testing. In validation, the model predicted progression to ophthalmopathy with approximately 71% sensitivity and 72.22% specificity, a median of 6.5 months before onset. Most expanded thyroid clonotypes (frequency above 0.001) were also detected in blood, suggesting blood repertoires may reflect thyroid immune responses.

Amplification of TCR beta CDR3 regions was carried out from RNA transcripts. The TCR CDR3 was subjected to a first round of RT-PCR using the HTBI primer set and the Qiagen OneStep RT-PCR kit. Libraries were constructed in a second round of multiplex PCR, after which size selection and purification were carried out. Libraries were sequenced paired-end with 100 bp reads on an Illumina HiSeq2000. The paper's processing steps were these. SOAPnuke was used to process the raw data, throwing out any read that contained adapters or uncalled bases, had a mean Phred below 15, or lacked an exact constant-primer or identifier match. COPE v1.2.5 was used to merge the high-quality paired reads, and each unique nucleotide sequence was defined as a clonotype. MiTCR v1.1 was used to align the clonotypes against IMGT TRBV, TRBD and TRBJ reference segments. The analysis included only V-J combinations with a frequency above 0.0001, which together covered roughly 99% of the repertoires. The TCS score was defined as F50 (clonal expansion) divided by E x V (chaos), with BLOSUM62-based TCRdist calculated between CDR3 peptides within each V-J. Welch's t-statistics and random forest reduced just over 500 V-J features to 13, which were used in a naive Bayes classifier (R e1071). TCRdb reworked the public reads: Q25 trimming with fastp, MiXCR clone assembly, productive beta chains retained. Rows with a matching CDR3 protein are joined into one entry that keeps the most common DNA and genes. These V and J calls originate from TCRdb's pipeline instead of the authors' own analysis. In this sample the table shows about 300,000 distinct CDR3 sequences, around a fifth of which occur a single time. The top ten constitute about 35% of the sample.

V was cut back by 2 bases and J by 2 bases, leaving a gap of 7 bases between them. CDR1 and CDR2 are read off the germline V gene as MDHEN and SYDVKM. The cysteine opens and the phenylalanine closes a CDR3 of 14 amino acids. Only the CDR3 portion is preserved as DNA: 42 bases, with reading frame beginning at the first base. Ophthalmopathy patients had moderately to severely active disease, with a Clinical Activity Score of 3 or more, a NOSPECS grade of 4 or more, and a disease duration of less than 3 months. Exclusion was applied to patients with uncontrolled infections, other autoimmune diseases, pregnancy or lactation. Diagnoses were based on clinical symptoms, serum thyroxine and TRAb, thyroid ultrasound and orbital computed tomography. PBMCs were separated from roughly 10 ml of fresh peripheral blood using Ficoll-Paque density gradient centrifugation. Trizol reagent was used to extract total RNA, and RNA quality was then checked on an Agilent 2100 Bioanalyzer.

The sequence is built from TRBV28 and TRBJ2-1; 6 matching bases give a weak D call of TRBD2. The TCR comes from a man in his forties or fifties with Graves' ophthalmopathy. Input material: blood. The base sequence is TGTGCCAGCAGTTTAACTAGCCCCTACAATGAGCAGTTCTTC. It translates as CASSLTSPYNEQFF.